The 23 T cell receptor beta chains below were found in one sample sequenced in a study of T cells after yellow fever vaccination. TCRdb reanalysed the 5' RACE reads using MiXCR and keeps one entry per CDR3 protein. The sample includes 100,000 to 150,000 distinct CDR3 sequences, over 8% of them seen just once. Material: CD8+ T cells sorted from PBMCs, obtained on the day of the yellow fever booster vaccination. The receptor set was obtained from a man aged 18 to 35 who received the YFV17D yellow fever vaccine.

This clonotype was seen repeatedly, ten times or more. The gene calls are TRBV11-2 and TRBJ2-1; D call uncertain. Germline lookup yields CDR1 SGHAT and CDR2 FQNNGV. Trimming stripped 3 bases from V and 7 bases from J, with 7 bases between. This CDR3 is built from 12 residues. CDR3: CASSFDLNEQFF. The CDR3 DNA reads TGTGCCAGCAGCTTTGACTTAAATGAGCAGTTCTTC. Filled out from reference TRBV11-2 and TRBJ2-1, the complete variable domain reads EAGVAQSPRYKIIEKRQSVAFWCNPISGHATLYWYQQILGQGPKLLIQFQNNGVVDDSQLPKDRFSAERLKGVDSTLKIQPAKLEDSAVYLCASSFDLNEQFFGPGTRLTVL.

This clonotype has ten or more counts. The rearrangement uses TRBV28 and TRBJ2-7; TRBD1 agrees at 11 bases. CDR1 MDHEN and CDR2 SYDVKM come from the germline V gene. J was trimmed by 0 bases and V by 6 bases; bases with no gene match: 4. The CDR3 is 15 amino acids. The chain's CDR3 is CASRLGTGGSYEQYV. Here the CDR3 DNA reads TGTGCCAGCAGACTCGGGACAGGGGGCTCCTACGAGCAGTACGTC.

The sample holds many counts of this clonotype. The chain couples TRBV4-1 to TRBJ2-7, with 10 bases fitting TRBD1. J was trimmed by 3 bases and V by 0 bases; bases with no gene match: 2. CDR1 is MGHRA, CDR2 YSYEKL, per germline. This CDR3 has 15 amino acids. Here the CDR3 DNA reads TGCGCCAGCAGCCAAGACTGGACAGGGGGCTACGAGCAGTACGTC. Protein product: CASSQDWTGGYEQYV.

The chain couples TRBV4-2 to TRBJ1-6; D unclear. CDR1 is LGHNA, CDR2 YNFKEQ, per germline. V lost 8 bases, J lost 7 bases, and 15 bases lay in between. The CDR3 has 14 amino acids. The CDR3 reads CASRAPVRNSPLHF. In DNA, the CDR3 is TGTGCCAGCCGGGCCCCGGTCAGGAATTCACCCCTCCACTTT.

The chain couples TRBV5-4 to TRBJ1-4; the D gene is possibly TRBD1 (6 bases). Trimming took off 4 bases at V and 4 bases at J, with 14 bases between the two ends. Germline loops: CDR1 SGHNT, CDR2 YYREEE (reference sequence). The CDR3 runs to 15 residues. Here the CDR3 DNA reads TGTGCCAGCAGCCAGCGAGGGGGGTTTAATGAAAAACTGTTTTTT. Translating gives CASSQRGGFNEKLFF.

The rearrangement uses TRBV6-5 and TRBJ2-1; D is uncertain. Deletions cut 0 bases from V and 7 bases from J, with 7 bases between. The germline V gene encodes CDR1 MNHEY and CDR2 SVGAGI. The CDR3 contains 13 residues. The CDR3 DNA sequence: TGTGCCAGCAGTTACTCGACCCTGAATGAGCAGTTCTTC. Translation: CASSYSTLNEQFF.

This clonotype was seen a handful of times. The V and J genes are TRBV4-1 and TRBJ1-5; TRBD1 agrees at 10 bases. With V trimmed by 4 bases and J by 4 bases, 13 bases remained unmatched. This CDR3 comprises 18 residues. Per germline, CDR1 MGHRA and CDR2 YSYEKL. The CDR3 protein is CASSRTVWTGGLNQPQHF. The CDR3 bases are TGCGCCAGCAGCCGAACGGTTTGGACAGGGGGATTGAATCAGCCCCAGCATTTT.

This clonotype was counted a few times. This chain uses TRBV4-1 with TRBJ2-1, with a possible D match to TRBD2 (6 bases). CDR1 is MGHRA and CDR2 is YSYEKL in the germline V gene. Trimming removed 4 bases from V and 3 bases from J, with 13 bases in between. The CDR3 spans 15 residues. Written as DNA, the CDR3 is TGCGCCAGCAGCCCACGGGAGTGGGTCTACAATGAGCAGTTCTTC. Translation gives CASSPREWVYNEQFF.

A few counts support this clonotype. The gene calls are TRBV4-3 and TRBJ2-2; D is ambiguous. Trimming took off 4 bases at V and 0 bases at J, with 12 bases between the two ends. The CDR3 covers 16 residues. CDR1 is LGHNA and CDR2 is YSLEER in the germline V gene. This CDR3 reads CASSPLYYSNTGELFF. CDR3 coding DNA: TGCGCCAGCAGCCCCCTCTACTATTCGAACACCGGGGAGCTGTTTTTT.

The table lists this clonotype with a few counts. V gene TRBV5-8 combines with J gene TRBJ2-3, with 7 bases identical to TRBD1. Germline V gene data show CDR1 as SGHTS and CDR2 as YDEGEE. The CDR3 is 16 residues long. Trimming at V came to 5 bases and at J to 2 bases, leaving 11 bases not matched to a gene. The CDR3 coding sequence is TGTGCCAGCAGGCGGGTGACAGGGTATGTCACAGATACGCAGTATTTT. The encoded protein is CASRRVTGYVTDTQYF.

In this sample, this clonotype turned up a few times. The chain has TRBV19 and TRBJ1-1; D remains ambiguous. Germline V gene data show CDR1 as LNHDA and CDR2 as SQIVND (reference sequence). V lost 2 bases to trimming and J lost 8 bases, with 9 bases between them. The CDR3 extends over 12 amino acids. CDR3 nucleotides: TGTGCCAGTAGTATACCCGACGGGGAAGCTTTCTTT. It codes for CASSIPDGEAFF.

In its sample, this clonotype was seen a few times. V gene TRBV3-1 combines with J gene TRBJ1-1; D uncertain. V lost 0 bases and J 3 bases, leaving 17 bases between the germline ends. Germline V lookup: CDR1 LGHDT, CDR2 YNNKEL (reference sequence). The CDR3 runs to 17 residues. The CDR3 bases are TGTGCCAGCAGCCAAGATGGGTTCCGGGTTGTGGACACTGAAGCTTTCTTT. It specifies CASSQDGFRVVDTEAFF.

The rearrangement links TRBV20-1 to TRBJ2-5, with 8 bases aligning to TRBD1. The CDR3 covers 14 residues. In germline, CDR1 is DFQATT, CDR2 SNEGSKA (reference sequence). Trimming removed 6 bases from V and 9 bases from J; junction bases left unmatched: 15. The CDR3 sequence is CSAPLGTGPGAQYF. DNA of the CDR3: TGCAGTGCCCCCTTAGGGACAGGCCCCGGGGCCCAGTACTTC.

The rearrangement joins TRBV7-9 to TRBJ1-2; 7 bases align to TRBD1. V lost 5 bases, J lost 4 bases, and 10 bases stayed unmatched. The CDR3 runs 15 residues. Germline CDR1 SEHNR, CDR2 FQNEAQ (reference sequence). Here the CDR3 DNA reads TGTGCCAGCAGCGGAAGGGACAGCTTCGGCTATGGCTACACCTTC. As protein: CASSGRDSFGYGYTF.

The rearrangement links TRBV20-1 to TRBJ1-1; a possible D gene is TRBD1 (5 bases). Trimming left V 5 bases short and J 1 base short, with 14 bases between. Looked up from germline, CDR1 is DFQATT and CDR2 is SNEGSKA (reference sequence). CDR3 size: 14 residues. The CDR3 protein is CSADGRDTNTEAFF. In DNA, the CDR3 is TGCAGTGCTGACGGCAGGGATACGAACACTGAAGCTTTCTTT.

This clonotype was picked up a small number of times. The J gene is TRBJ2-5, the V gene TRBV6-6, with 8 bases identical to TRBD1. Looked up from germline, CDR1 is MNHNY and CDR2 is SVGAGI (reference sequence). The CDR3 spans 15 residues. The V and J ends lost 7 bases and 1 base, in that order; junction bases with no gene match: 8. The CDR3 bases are TGTGCCAGCATCGCAGACAGGGGTCCCCAAGAGACCCAGTACTTC. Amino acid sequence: CASIADRGPQETQYF.

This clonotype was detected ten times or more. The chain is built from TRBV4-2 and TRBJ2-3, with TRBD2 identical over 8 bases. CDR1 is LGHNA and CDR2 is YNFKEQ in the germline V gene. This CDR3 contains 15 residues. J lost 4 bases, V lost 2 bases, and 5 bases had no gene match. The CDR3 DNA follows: TGTGCCAGCAGCCAACCAACGACTAGCGCAGATACGCAGTATTTT. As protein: CASSQPTTSADTQYF.

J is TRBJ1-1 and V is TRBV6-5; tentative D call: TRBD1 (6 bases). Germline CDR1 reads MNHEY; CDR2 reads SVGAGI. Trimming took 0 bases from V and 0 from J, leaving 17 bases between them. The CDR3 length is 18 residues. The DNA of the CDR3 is TGTGCCAGCAGTTACTCGATCTGGGGGCGAGACATGAACACTGAAGCTTTCTTT. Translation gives CASSYSIWGRDMNTEAFF.

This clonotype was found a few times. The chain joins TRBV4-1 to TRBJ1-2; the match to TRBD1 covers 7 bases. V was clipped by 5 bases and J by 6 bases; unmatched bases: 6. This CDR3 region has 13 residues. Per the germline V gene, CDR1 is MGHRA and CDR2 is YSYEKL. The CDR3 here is CASSTRQGNGYTF. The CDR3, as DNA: TGCGCCAGCAGCACCCGACAGGGAAATGGCTACACCTTC.

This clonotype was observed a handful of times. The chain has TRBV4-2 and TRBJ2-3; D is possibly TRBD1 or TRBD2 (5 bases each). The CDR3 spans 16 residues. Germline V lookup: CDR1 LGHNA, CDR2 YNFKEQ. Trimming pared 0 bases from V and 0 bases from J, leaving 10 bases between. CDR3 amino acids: CASSQDDGGSTDTQYF. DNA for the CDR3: TGTGCCAGCAGCCAAGATGATGGGGGAAGCACAGATACGCAGTATTTT.

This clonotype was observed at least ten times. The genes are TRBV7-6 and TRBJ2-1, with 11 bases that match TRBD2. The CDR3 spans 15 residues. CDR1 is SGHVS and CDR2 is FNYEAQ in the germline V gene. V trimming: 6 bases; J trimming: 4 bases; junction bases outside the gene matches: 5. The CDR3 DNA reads TGTGCCAGCAGACTAGCGGGGGTCGGTTACAATGAGCAGTTCTTC. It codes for CASRLAGVGYNEQFF.

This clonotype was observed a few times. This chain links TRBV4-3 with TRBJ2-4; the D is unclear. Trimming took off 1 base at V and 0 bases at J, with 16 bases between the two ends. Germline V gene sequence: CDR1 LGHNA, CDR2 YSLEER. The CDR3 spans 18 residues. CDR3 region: CASSQGSNWGLAKNIQYF. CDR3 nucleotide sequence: TGCGCCAGCAGCCAAGGGTCCAATTGGGGTCTAGCCAAAAACATTCAGTACTTC.

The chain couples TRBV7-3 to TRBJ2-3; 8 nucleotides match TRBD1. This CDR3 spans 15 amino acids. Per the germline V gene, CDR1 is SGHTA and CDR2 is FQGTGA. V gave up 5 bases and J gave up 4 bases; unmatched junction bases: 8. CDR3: CASSQGQGGADTQYF. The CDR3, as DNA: TGTGCCAGCAGCCAAGGACAGGGTGGCGCAGATACGCAGTATTTT.